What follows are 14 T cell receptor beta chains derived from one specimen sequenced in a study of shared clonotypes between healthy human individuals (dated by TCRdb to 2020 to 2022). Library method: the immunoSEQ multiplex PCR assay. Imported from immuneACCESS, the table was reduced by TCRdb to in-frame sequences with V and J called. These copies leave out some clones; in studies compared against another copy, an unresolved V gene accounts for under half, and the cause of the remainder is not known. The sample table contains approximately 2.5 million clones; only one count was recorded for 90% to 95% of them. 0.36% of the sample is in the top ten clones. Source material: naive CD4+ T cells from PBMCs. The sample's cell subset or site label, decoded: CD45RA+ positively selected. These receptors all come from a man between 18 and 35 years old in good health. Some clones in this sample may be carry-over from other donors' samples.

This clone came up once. The CDR3 spells CASSQNPGLAGGKSSYEQYF. CDR3 nucleotides: TGTGCCAGCAGCCAAAATCCTGGACTAGCGGGAGGGAAGAGCTCCTACGAGCAGTACTTC. The rearrangement links TRBV14 to TRBJ2-7; 15 nucleotides line up with TRBD2. Germline trimming cut 2 bases from V and 0 bases from J; bases unmatched to any gene: 11. In germline, CDR1 is SGHDN, CDR2 FVKESK. The CDR3 extends over 20 amino acids.

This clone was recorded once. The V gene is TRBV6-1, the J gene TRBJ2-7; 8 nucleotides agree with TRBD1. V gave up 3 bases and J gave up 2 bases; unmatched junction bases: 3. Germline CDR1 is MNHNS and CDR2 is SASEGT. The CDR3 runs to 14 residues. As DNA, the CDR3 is TGTGCCAGCAGTGACGGACAGGGACCCTACGAGCAGTACTTC. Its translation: CASSDGQGPYEQYF.

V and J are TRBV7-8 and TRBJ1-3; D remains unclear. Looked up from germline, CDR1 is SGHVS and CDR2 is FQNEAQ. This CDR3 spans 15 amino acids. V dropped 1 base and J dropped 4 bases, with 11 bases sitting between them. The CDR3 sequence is CASSLGVTDGNTIYF. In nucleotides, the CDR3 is TGTGCCAGCAGCTTAGGGGTGACGGACGGAAACACCATATATTTT.

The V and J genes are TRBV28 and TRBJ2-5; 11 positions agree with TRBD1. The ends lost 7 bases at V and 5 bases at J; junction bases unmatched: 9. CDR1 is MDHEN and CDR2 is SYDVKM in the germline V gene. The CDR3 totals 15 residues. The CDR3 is CASTLGQGAWETQYF. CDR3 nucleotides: TGTGCCAGCACCCTCGGACAGGGGGCGTGGGAGACCCAGTACTTC.

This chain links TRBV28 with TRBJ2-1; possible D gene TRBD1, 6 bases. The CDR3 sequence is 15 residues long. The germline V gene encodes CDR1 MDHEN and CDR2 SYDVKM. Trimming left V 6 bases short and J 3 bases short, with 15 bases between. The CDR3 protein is CASSLVGAIYNEQFF. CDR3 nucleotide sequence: TGTGCCAGCAGCCTGGTGGGGGCCATCTACAATGAGCAGTTCTTC.

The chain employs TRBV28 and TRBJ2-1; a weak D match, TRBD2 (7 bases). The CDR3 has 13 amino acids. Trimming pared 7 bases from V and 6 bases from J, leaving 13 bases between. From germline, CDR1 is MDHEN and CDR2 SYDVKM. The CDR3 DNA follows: TGTGCCAGCACCCGCGGGGGCATCAATGAGCAGTTCTTC. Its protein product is CASTRGGINEQFF.

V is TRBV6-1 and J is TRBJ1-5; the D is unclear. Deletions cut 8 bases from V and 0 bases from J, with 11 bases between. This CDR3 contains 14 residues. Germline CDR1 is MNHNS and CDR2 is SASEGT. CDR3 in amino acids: CASSEYYSNQPQHF. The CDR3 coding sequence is TGTGCCAGCTCTGAATACTATAGCAATCAGCCCCAGCATTTT.

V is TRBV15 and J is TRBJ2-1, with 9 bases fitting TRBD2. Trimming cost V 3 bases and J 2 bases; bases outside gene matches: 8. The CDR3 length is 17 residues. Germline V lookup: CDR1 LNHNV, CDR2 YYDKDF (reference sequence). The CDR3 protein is CATSSSLAGITYNEQFF. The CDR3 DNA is TGTGCCACCAGCAGCTCCCTAGCGGGAATAACCTACAATGAGCAGTTCTTC.

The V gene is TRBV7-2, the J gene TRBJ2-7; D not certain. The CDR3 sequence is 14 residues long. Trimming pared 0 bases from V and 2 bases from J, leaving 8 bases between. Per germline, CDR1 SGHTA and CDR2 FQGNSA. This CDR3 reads CASSLAGITYEQYF. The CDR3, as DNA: TGTGCCAGCAGCTTAGCGGGGATTACCTACGAGCAGTACTTC. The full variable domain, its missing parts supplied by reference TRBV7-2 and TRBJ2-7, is GAGVSQSPSNKVTEKGKDVELRCDPISGHTALYWYRQSLGQGLEFLIYFQGNSAPDKSGLPSDRFSAERTGGSVSTLTIQRTQQEDSAVYLCASSLAGITYEQYFGPGTRLTVT.

CDR3 nucleotides: TGTGCCAGCATGGGTAGCGGGAGGGCAGGGTCCCATGAGCAGTTCTTC. It translates to CASMGSGRAGSHEQFF. This chain joins TRBV28 and TRBJ2-1; TRBD2 matches at 11 bases. The CDR3 is 16 amino acids. The germline CDR1 and CDR2 sequences are MDHEN and SYDVKM. After removal of 7 bases from V and 8 bases from J, the junction contained 13 bases not matched to a gene. The full variable domain, its missing parts supplied by reference TRBV28 and TRBJ2-1, is DVKVTQSSRYLVKRTGEKVFLECVQDMDHENMFWYRQDPGLGLRLIYFSYDVKMKEKGDIPEGYSVSREKKERFSLILESASTNQTSMYLCASMGSGRAGSHEQFFGPGTRLTVL.

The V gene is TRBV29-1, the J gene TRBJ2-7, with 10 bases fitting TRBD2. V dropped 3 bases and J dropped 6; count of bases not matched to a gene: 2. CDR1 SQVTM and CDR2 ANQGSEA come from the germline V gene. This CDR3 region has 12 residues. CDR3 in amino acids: CSVDSGRGEQYF. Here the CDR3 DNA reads TGCAGCGTTGACAGCGGGAGGGGCGAGCAGTACTTC.

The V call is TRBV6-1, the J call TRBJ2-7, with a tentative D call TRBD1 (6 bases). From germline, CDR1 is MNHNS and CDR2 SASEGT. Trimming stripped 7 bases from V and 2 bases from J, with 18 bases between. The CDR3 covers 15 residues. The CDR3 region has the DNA TGTGCCAGCAAATGGGGGCCCGGCCAGACCTACGAGCAGTACTTC. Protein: CASKWGPGQTYEQYF.

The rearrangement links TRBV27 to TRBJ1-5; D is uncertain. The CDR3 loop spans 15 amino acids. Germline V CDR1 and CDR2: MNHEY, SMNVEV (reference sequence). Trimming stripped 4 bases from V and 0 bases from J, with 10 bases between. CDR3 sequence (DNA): TGTGCCAGCAGTTCTATCTGGGATAGCAATCAGCCCCAGCATTTT. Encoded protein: CASSSIWDSNQPQHF.

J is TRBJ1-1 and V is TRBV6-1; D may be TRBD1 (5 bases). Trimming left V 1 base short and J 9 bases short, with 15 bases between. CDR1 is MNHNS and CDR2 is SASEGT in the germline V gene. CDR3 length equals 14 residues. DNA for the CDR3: TGTGCCAGCAGTGAAGAGAGTTCGGGGGGAAAAGCTTTCTTT. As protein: CASSEESSGGKAFF.